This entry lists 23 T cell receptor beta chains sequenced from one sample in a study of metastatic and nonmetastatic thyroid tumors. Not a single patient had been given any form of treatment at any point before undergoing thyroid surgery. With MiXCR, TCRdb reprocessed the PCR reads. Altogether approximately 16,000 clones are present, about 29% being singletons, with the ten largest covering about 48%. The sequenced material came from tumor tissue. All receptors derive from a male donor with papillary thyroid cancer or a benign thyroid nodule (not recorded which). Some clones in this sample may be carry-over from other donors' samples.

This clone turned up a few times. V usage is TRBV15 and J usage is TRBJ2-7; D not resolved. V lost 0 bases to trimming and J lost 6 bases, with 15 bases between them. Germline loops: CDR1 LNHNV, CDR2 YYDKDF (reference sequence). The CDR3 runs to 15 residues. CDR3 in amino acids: CATSRDLVDGGEQYF. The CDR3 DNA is TGTGCCACCAGCAGAGATCTAGTTGATGGTGGCGAGCAGTACTTC.

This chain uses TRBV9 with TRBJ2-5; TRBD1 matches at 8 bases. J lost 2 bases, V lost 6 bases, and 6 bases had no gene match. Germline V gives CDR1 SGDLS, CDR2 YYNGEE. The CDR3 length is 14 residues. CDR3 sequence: CASNPGTGQETQYF. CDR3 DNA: TGTGCCAGCAACCCAGGGACAGGACAAGAGACCCAGTACTTC.

CDR3 residues: CAIPQINSPLHF. For the CDR3, the DNA is TGTGCCATCCCTCAGATCAATTCACCCCTCCACTTT. The genes are TRBV28 and TRBJ1-6; D gene unclear. Trimming removed 10 bases from V and 7 bases from J, with 11 bases in between. Per germline, CDR1 MDHEN and CDR2 SYDVKM. The CDR3 runs to 12 residues.

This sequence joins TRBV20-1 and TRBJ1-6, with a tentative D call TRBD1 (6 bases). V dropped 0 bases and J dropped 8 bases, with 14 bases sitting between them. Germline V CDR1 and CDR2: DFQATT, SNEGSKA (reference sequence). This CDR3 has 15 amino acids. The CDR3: CSARDLSGGHSPLHF. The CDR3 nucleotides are TGCAGTGCTAGAGATCTCTCGGGGGGCCATTCACCCCTCCACTTT.

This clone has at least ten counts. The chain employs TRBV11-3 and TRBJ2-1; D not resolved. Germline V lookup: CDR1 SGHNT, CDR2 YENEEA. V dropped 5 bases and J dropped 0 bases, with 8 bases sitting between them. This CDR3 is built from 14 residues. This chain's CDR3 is CASSDLYSYNEQFF. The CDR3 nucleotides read TGTGCCAGCAGCGACTTGTACTCCTACAATGAGCAGTTCTTC.

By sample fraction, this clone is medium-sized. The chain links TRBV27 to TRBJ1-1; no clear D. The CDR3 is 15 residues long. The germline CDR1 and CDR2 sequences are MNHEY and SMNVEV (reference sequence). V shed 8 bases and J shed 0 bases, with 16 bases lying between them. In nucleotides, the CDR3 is TGTGCCAGCGCCCCAGAGTTTTTTATGAACACTGAAGCTTTCTTT. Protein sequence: CASAPEFFMNTEAFF.

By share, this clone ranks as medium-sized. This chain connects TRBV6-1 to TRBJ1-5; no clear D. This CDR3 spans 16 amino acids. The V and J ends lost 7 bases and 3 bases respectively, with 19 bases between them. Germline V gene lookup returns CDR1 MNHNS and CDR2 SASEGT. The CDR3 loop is CASTIWEQTNNQPQHF. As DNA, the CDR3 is TGTGCCAGCACCATTTGGGAGCAGACCAACAATCAGCCCCAGCATTTT.

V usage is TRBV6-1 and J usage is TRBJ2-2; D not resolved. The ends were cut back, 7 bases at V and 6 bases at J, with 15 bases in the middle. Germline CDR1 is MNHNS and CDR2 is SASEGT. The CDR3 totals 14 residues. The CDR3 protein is CASTETAEAGELFF. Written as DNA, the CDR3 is TGTGCCAGCACCGAGACGGCAGAAGCCGGGGAGCTGTTTTTT.

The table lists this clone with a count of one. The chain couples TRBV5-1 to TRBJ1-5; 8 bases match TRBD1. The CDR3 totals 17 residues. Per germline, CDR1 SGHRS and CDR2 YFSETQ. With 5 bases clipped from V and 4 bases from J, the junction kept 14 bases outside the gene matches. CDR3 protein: CASSSSQGAGENQPQHF. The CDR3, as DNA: TGCGCCAGCAGTTCGAGTCAGGGGGCAGGTGAAAATCAGCCCCAGCATTTT.

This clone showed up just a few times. CDR3 nucleotide sequence: TGTGCCAGCAGTGAGAGTAACTATGGCTACACCTTC. Translated: CASSESNYGYTF. The V call is TRBV6-1, the J call TRBJ1-2; D is uncertain. The CDR3 runs to 12 residues. Germline CDR1 and CDR2: MNHNS and SASEGT. Trimming pared 3 bases from V and 1 base from J, leaving 3 bases between.

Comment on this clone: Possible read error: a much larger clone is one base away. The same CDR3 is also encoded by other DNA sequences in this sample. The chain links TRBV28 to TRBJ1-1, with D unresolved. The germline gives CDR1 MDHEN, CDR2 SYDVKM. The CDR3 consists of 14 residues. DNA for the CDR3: TGTGCCAGCAGTCTTCAGGCCGAGAACACCGAAGCTTTCTTT. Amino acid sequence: CASSLQAENTEAFF. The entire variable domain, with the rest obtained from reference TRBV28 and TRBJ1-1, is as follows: DVKVTQSSRYLVKRTGEKVFLECVQDMDHENMFWYRQDPGLGLRLIYFSYDVKMKEKGDIPEGYSVSREKKERFSLILESASTNQTSMYLCASSLQAENTEAFFGQGTRLTVV.

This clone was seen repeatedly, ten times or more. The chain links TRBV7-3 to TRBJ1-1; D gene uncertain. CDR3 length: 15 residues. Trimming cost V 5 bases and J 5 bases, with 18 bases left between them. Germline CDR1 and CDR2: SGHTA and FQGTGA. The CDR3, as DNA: TGTGCCAGCAGCATCCCTACGGGCCTCGAGACTGAAGCTTTCTTT. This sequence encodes CASSIPTGLETEAFF.

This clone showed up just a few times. The CDR3 here is CASSALGNTEAFF. The CDR3 coding sequence is TGTGCCAGCAGTGCCCTGGGGAACACTGAAGCTTTCTTT. This chain uses TRBV28 with TRBJ1-1; the D is unclear. V lost 5 bases, J lost 1 base, and 8 bases lay in between. CDR1 is MDHEN, CDR2 SYDVKM, per germline. The CDR3 is 13 amino acids.

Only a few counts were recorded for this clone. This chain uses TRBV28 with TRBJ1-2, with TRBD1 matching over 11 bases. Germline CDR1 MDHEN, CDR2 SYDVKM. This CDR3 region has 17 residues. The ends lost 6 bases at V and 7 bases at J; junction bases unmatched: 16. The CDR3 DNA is TGTGCCAGCAGGAATCGGGACAGGGGGTTCCTTCTGGGTGGCTACACCTTC. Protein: CASRNRDRGFLLGGYTF.

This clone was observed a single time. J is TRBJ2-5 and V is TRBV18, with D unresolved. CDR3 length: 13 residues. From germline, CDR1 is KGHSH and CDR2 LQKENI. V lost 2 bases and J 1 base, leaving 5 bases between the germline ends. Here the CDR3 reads CASSPVVQETQYF. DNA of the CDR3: TGTGCCAGCTCACCAGTGGTCCAAGAGACCCAGTACTTC.

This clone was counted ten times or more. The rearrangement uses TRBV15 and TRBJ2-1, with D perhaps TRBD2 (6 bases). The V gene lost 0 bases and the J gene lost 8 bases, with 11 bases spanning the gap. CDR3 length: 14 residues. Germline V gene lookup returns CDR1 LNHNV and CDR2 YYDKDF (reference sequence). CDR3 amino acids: CATSRDRRGYEQFF. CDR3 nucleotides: TGTGCCACCAGCAGAGATAGGCGGGGTTATGAGCAGTTCTTC.

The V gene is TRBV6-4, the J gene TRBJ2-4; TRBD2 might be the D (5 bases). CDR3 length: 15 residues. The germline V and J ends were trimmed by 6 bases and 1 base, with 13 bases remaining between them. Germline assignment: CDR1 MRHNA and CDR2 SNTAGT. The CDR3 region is CASRRTGQAKNIQYF. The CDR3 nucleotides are TGTGCCAGCAGACGGACTGGGCAGGCCAAAAACATTCAGTACTTC.

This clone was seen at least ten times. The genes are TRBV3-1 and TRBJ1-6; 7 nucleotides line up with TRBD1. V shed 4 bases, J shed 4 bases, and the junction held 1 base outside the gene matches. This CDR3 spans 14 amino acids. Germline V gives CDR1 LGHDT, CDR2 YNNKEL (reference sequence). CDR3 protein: CASSPQGYNSPLHF. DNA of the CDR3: TGTGCCAGCAGCCCACAGGGGTATAATTCACCCCTCCACTTT.

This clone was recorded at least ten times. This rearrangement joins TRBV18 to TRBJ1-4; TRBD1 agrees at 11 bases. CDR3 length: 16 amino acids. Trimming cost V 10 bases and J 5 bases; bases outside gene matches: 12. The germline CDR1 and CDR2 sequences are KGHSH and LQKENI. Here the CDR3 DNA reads TGTGCCACCACCTCGGGACAGGGGGAGGAGAATGAAAAACTGTTTTTT. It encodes CATTSGQGEENEKLFF.

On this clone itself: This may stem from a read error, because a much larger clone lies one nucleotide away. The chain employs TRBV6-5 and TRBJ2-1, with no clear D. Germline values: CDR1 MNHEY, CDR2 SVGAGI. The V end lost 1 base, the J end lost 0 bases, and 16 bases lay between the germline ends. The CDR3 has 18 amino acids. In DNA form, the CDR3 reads TGTGCCAGCAGTTACTTTGGGTGGTGCCGCCGCTCCTACAATGAGCAGTTCTTC. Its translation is CASSYFGWCRRSYNEQFF.

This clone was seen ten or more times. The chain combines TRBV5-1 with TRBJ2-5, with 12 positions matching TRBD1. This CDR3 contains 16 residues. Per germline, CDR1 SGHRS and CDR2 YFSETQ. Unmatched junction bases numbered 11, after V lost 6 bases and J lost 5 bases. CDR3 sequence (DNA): TGCGCCAGCATCGCGAGGGGGGACAGGGGGCCGGAGACCCAGTACTTC. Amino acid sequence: CASIARGDRGPETQYF.

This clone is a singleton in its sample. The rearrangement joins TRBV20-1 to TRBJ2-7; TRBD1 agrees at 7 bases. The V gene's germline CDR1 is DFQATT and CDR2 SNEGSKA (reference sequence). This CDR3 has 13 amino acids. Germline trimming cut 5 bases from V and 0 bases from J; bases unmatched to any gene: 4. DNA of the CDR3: TGCAGTGCTCCCCGGGACAGCTCCTACGAGCAGTACTTC. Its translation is CSAPRDSSYEQYF.

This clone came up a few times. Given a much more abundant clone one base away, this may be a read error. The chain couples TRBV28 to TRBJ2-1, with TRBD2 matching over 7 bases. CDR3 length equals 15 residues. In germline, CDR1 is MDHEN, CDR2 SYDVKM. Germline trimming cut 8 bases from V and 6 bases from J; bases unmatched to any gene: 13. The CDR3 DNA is TGTGCCAGCGGGGGGGGGACCCCCACGTCCAATGAGCAGTTCTTC. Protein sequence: CASGGGTPTSNEQFF.